This T cell receptor beta chain was recovered during a study of HIV-infected patients and healthy controls. Alpha and beta constant-region primers primed reverse transcription of about 0.5 ug RNA. Each of the alpha and beta chains got its own library through chain-specific third strand synthesis with indices. MiXCR was run by TCRdb on the 5' RACE reads, yielding one entry per CDR3 protein. Seen here are around 20,000 distinct CDR3 sequences, more than 10% observed once, and the top ten hold roughly 10%. No cell fractionation was done, so the repertoire covers all unsorted peripheral blood T cells. This clonotype was recorded many times. Antigen unknown. Trimming stripped 2 bases from V and 1 base from J, with 8 bases between. Germline CDR1 ENHRY, CDR2 SYGVKD. The CDR3 loop spans 14 amino acids. Study-wide findings and caveats: The seeming recovery of the Gini index after therapy in HIV-infected patients vanished in size-matched data.

The sample was blood. The rearrangement joins TRBV10-3 to TRBJ1-1; no clear D gene. The TCR comes from an adult in good health. This chain's CDR3 is CAISELGSNTEAFF. The CDR3, as DNA: TGTGCCATCAGTGAGCTGGGGTCGAACACTGAAGCTTTCTTT.